Below are 17 T cell receptor beta chains sequenced from a single sample in a study of early T cells in non-severe SARS-CoV-2 infection. MiXCR, run by TCRdb on the 5' RACE reads, gives a single entry per CDR3 protein. This sample has about 49,000 distinct CDR3 sequences; over 3.5% occur once, and the top ten carry 5% to 7.5%. Sequencing was done on a sample of whole blood. The receptor set was obtained from an adult who was a healthcare worker with PCR-confirmed SARS-CoV-2 infection or an uninfected control (not recorded which).

This clonotype appeared many times. In nucleotides, the CDR3 is TGTGCCAGCAGCTTAGTGGGGGCGTGGCATGAAAAACTGTTTTTT. Protein product: CASSLVGAWHEKLFF. The chain joins TRBV7-8 to TRBJ1-4, with D tentatively TRBD1 (6 bases). CDR1 and CDR2 (germline): SGHVS, FQNEAQ. V lost 1 base and J lost 6, with 12 bases in between. This CDR3 is 15 amino acids long.

This clonotype showed up many times. CDR3 sequence reads: CASRGDTSGNTIYF. CDR3 coding DNA: TGTGCCAGCAGGGGCGACACCTCTGGAAACACCATATATTTT. The gene calls are TRBV2 and TRBJ1-3; D remains ambiguous. Germline V CDR1 and CDR2: SNHLY, FYNNEI. V was pared by 6 bases and J by 0 bases, with 9 bases between. This CDR3 spans 14 amino acids. Variable domain in full (rest from reference TRBV2 and TRBJ1-3): EPEVTQTPSHQVTQMGQEVILRCVPISNHLYFYWYRQILGQKVEFLVSFYNNEISEKSEIFDDQFSVERPDGSNFTLKIRSTKLEDSAMYFCASRGDTSGNTIYFGEGSWLTVV.

By proportion, this clonotype is medium-sized. The genes are TRBV20-1 and TRBJ2-3; the D gene is possibly TRBD2 (5 bases). Germline CDR1 and CDR2: DFQATT and SNEGSKA (reference sequence). The V and J ends lost 6 bases and 2 bases respectively, with 12 bases between them. This CDR3 region has 13 residues. The CDR3 coding sequence is TGCAGTGCGCACGCACTAGTCACAGATACGCAGTATTTT. Residues: CSAHALVTDTQYF.

This clonotype appeared many times. The V and J genes are TRBV20-1 and TRBJ2-5; TRBD2 aligns across 14 bases. V trimming: 4 bases; J trimming: 4 bases; junction bases outside the gene matches: 11. There are 17 residues in the CDR3. Germline CDR1 is DFQATT and CDR2 is SNEGSKA (reference sequence). This chain's CDR3 is CSATHGTSGSFAETQYF. In DNA, the CDR3 is TGCAGTGCTACCCATGGGACTAGCGGGAGTTTTGCAGAGACCCAGTACTTC.

This clonotype was seen many times. The J gene is TRBJ1-5, the V gene TRBV3-1; no firm D call. CDR3 length: 14 residues. CDR1 is LGHDT and CDR2 is YNNKEL in the germline V gene (reference sequence). Trimming took off 3 bases at V and 5 bases at J, with 11 bases between the two ends. The CDR3 DNA reads TGTGCCAGCAGCCACCGAGGCGGCCATCAGCCCCAGCATTTT. Translating gives CASSHRGGHQPQHF.

The sample holds a few counts of this clonotype. DNA for the CDR3: TGTGCCAGCAGCTTGGACGGTAACTCCTACGAGCAGTACTTC. Translation: CASSLDGNSYEQYF. V gene TRBV7-3 combines with J gene TRBJ2-7; D ambiguous. V lost 3 bases, J lost 0 bases, and 9 bases lay in between. CDR3 length equals 14 residues. CDR1 is SGHTA and CDR2 is FQGTGA in the germline V gene.

This clonotype was detected many times. The chain has TRBV2 and TRBJ2-7; TRBD2 aligns across 8 bases. The trim removed 8 bases at V and 7 bases at J, leaving 28 bases unmatched. This CDR3 is built from 19 residues. Germline values: CDR1 SNHLY, CDR2 FYNNEI. The CDR3 sequence is CASLPGKLAGLNPRWEQYF. The CDR3 DNA sequence: TGTGCCAGCCTACCTGGGAAGCTAGCGGGTCTAAACCCAAGGTGGGAGCAGTACTTC. The full variable domain, rest sourced from reference TRBV2 and TRBJ2-7, is EPEVTQTPSHQVTQMGQEVILRCVPISNHLYFYWYRQILGQKVEFLVSFYNNEISEKSEIFDDQFSVERPDGSNFTLKIRSTKLEDSAMYFCASLPGKLAGLNPRWEQYFGPGTRLTVT.

The table lists this clonotype with many counts. The chain is built from TRBV5-1 and TRBJ1-1; no definite D call. Germline V gene sequence: CDR1 SGHRS, CDR2 YFSETQ. This CDR3 comprises 14 residues. V was shortened by 4 bases and J by 3 bases, with 13 bases between the two germline ends. This CDR3 reads CASSPGGYDTEAFF. The CDR3 nucleotides are TGCGCCAGCAGCCCGGGAGGGTACGACACTGAAGCTTTCTTT.

This clonotype has ten or more counts. The V call is TRBV3-1, the J call TRBJ2-7, with 7 bases aligning to TRBD1. This CDR3 region has 15 residues. Germline CDR1 is LGHDT and CDR2 is YNNKEL (reference sequence). Trimming took 3 bases from V and 1 from J; bases not matched to a gene: 6. The CDR3 spells CASSHLYRGSYEQYF. The CDR3 DNA follows: TGTGCCAGCAGCCATCTCTACAGGGGATCCTACGAGCAGTACTTC.

The CDR3 sequence is CASSFPGLAGGDEQFF. CDR3 DNA sequence: TGTGCCAGCAGCTTCCCCGGACTAGCGGGAGGTGATGAGCAGTTCTTC. The chain carries TRBV5-4 and TRBJ2-1, with 14 bases aligning to TRBD2. The V and J ends lost 2 bases and 8 bases, in that order; junction bases with no gene match: 6. The germline V gene encodes CDR1 SGHNT and CDR2 YYREEE (reference sequence). The CDR3 spans 16 residues.

Only a few counts were recorded for this clonotype. The V and J genes are TRBV5-4 and TRBJ1-1; 7 positions agree with TRBD1. Trimming removed 4 bases from V and 0 bases from J; junction bases left unmatched: 6. Germline CDR1 and CDR2: SGHNT and YYREEE (reference sequence). CDR3 size: 15 residues. CDR3 bases: TGTGCCAGCAGCGGGCCAGGGGGAATGAACACTGAAGCTTTCTTT. Amino acids: CASSGPGGMNTEAFF. The variable domain in full, with the rest retrieved from reference TRBV5-4 and TRBJ1-1, is ETGVTQSPTHLIKTRGQQVTLRCSSQSGHNTVSWYQQALGQGPQFIFQYYREEENGRGNFPPRFSGLQFPNYSSELNVNALELDDSALYLCASSGPGGMNTEAFFGQGTRLTVV.

This clonotype came up many times. The chain links TRBV19 to TRBJ2-1; 12 nucleotides agree with TRBD2. CDR1 is LNHDA, CDR2 SQIVND, per germline (reference sequence). With 6 bases clipped from V and 8 bases from J, the junction kept 8 bases outside the gene matches. The CDR3 runs 15 residues. CDR3 loop: CASRKTSGSSDEQFF. The CDR3 coding sequence is TGTGCCAGTAGAAAGACTAGCGGGAGTTCTGATGAGCAGTTCTTC.

In its sample, this clonotype was seen many times. This chain uses TRBV20-1 with TRBJ2-6; D uncertain. This CDR3 contains 13 residues. The V end lost 6 bases, the J end lost 2 bases, and 8 bases lay between the germline ends. Germline V gene lookup returns CDR1 DFQATT and CDR2 SNEGSKA (reference sequence). CDR3 loop: CSARKTGANVLTF. DNA for the CDR3: TGCAGTGCCCGTAAAACTGGGGCCAACGTCCTGACTTTC.

This clonotype was observed many times. The chain is built from TRBV11-3 and TRBJ1-1; D not resolved. V shed 4 bases and J shed 0 bases, with 12 bases lying between them. CDR3 length equals 15 residues. From germline, CDR1 is SGHNT and CDR2 YENEEA. The CDR3 sequence: CASSYGRGLNTEAFF. DNA of the CDR3: TGTGCCAGCAGCTACGGCCGAGGGTTGAACACTGAAGCTTTCTTT.

Only a few counts were recorded for this clonotype. The chain links TRBV5-1 to TRBJ2-4, with D unclear. The CDR3 covers 14 residues. CDR1 SGHRS and CDR2 YFSETQ come from the germline V gene. Trimming shortened V by 4 bases and J by 0 bases, and 8 bases separated the two germline ends. This chain's CDR3 is CASSPQIAKNIQYF. The DNA for the CDR3 is TGCGCCAGCAGCCCCCAAATAGCCAAAAACATTCAGTACTTC. The full variable domain, with the rest looked up from reference TRBV5-1 and TRBJ2-4, is KAGVTQTPRYLIKTRGQQVTLSCSPISGHRSVSWYQQTPGQGLQFLFEYFSETQRNKGNFPGRFSGRQFSNSRSEMNVSTLELGDSALYLCASSPQIAKNIQYFGAGTRLSVL.

In this sample, this clonotype turned up a few times. CDR3 sequence reads: CASSTGTSGRNTQYF. CDR3 in DNA: TGTGCCAGCAGCACCGGGACTAGCGGGAGAAATACGCAGTATTTT. The V and J genes are TRBV3-1 and TRBJ2-3; 14 bases match TRBD2. V shed 5 bases, J shed 7 bases, and the junction held 5 bases outside the gene matches. The CDR3 sequence is 15 residues long. In germline, CDR1 is LGHDT, CDR2 YNNKEL (reference sequence).

This clonotype was detected a few times. The gene calls are TRBV11-2 and TRBJ1-1, with D unresolved. CDR1 is SGHAT and CDR2 is FQNNGV in the germline V gene. Trimming left V 0 bases short and J 5 bases short, with 13 bases between. The CDR3 is made up of 15 amino acids. The CDR3 nucleotides read TGTGCCAGCAGCTTAGACTACAGAGGAAGGACTGAAGCTTTCTTT. Translating it yields CASSLDYRGRTEAFF.